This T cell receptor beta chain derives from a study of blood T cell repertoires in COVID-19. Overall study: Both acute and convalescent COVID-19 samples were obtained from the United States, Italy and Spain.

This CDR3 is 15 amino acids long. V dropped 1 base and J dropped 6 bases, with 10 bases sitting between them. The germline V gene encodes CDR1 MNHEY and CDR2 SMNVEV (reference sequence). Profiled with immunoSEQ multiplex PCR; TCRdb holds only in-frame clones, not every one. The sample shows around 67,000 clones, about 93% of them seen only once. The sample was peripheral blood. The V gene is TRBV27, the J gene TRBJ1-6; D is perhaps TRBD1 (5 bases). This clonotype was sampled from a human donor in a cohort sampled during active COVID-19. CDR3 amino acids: CASSLWWQGNSPLHF. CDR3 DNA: TGTGCCAGCAGTTTATGGTGGCAGGGTAATTCACCCCTCCACTTT.